This T cell receptor beta chain was identified during a study of graft-versus-host responses after intestinal transplantation. General study findings and limits: Researchers found peak circulating GvH clone levels linked to early post-transplant HvG declines. Present in recipient marrow, GvH clones included some that appeared first in ileum or blood.

Worth noting for this clone: Its antigen is still unknown.

TCRdb's table, derived via immunoSEQ multiplex PCR, lists solely in-frame clones and lacks some. Of about 59,000 clones listed, 90% to 95% are singletons. Trimming pared 6 bases from V and 2 bases from J, leaving 17 bases between. The CDR3 totals 16 residues. Germline V gene data show CDR1 as WSHSY and CDR2 as SAAADI. The sample was unstimulated CD4+ T cells sorted from spleen or lymph node cells, taken before transplant. The chain has TRBV10-2 and TRBJ1-5; possible D gene TRBD1, 5 bases. This TCR was recovered from a human donor who was the organ donor for an intestinal transplant. The CDR3 loop is CASSDPPREGNQPQHF. The CDR3 DNA is TGCGCCAGCAGCGATCCGCCCAGGGAGGGCAATCAGCCCCAGCATTTT.